Listed below are T cell receptor beta chains from one sample, sequenced in a study of response to subunit inactivated influenza vaccine. TCRdb redid the calling of the RT-PCR reads with MiXCR, one entry per CDR3 protein. This sample has 630,000 or so distinct CDR3 sequences, with about a sixth found just once. The source material was PBMCs from blood, sampled 11 to 12 days after vaccination. These receptors were obtained from a man over 45 who received an inactivated influenza vaccine. CDR3s include the opening cysteine and the closing phenylalanine or tryptophan. D genes are given only for firm matches. Clone size is given for some rows only: seen once, a few or many times, or a class if the clone is expanded.

TRBV7-9,.,TRBD2,TRBJ2-1,TGTGCCAGCAGCTTAAAGCGGGGGGGCTCCTACAATGAGCAGTTCTTC,CASSLKRGGSYNEQFF
TRBV7-2,few,TRBD1,TRBJ1-4,TGTGCCAGCAGCTTGTTTGGGACAGGGAATGAAAAACTGTTTTTT,CASSLFGTGNEKLFF
TRBV5-1,few,.,TRBJ2-2,TGCGCCAGCAGCCCCGGGGTGGCAGGAGCGAACACCGGGGAGCTGTTTTTT,CASSPGVAGANTGELFF
TRBV29-1,many,TRBD2,TRBJ2-1,TGCAGCGTTGTCTCGACTAGCGGGGGAGTGAATGAGCAGTTCTTC,CSVVSTSGGVNEQFF
TRBV24-1,few,TRBD1,TRBJ2-5,TGTGCCACCAGTGACACAGGGGAGATTGAGACCCAGTACTTC,CATSDTGEIETQYF
TRBV21-1,.,.,TRBJ1-1,TGTGCCAGCAGCAGTCATCGGGGTAATAACACTGAAGCTTTCTTT,CASSSHRGNNTEAFF
TRBV28,few,.,TRBJ2-3,TGTGCCAGCAGTTTATGGGGAACGGCATCTAGCACAGATACGCAGTATTTT,CASSLWGTASSTDTQYF
TRBV4-2,.,.,TRBJ1-4,TGTGCCAGCGGTCACCAGGGAGAGGCAGTGGGAAAACTGTTTTTT,CASGHQGEAVGKLFF
TRBV7-2,few,TRBD2,TRBJ2-7,TGTGCCAGCAGCCCAGCGGGAGTTACATCCTACGAGCAGTACTTC,CASSPAGVTSYEQYF
TRBV6-2/TRBV6-3,few,TRBD2,TRBJ2-1,TGTGCCAGCAGCGGTAGCGGGGTATACAATGAGCAGTTCTTC,CASSGSGVYNEQFF
TRBV7-6,.,.,TRBJ2-1,TGTGCCAGCAGCCTTAGCGGAGGGGTGCGGTACAATGAGCAGTTCTTC,CASSLSGGVRYNEQFF
TRBV29-1,many,.,TRBJ2-7,TGCAGCGTTGTGGGATCGGCTTGGGAGCAGTACTTC,CSVVGSAWEQYF
TRBV6-1,few,TRBD1,TRBJ2-7,TGTGCCAGCAGAACAGGGGCCCAAATCTACGAGCAGTACTTC,CASRTGAQIYEQYF
TRBV28,.,.,TRBJ1-1,TGTGCCAGCAGTCCACCTAGACAGATTGGTGCTGAAGCTTTCTTT,CASSPPRQIGAEAFF
TRBV19,few,.,TRBJ1-2,TGTGCCAGTAGTCAGACTACCCTGACAGTAACCGGCTACACCTTC,CASSQTTLTVTGYTF
TRBV15,few,TRBD2,TRBJ2-3,TGTGCCACCAGCAGAGTCAGACTAGCGGGAGTTTCAGATACGCAGTATTTT,CATSRVRLAGVSDTQYF
TRBV7-8,.,.,TRBJ2-7,TGTGCCAGCAGCTCCACACAGGGTTACCCCTACGAGCAGTACTTC,CASSSTQGYPYEQYF
TRBV7-2,.,.,TRBJ1-1,TGTGCCAGCAGCCCCCCCCGAGCCATCCCCGACACTGAAGCTTTCTTT,CASSPPRAIPDTEAFF
TRBV20-1,few,.,TRBJ2-3,TGCAGTGCTAGAGTCTTTGCGGGTAGCACAGATACGCAGTATTTT,CSARVFAGSTDTQYF
TRBV7-9,few,TRBD1,TRBJ2-1,TGTGCCAGCAGCTTAGGTCTTGGGACAGGGGCAGGCAATGAGCAGTTCTTC,CASSLGLGTGAGNEQFF
TRBV25-1,few,.,TRBJ2-7,TGTGCCAGCAGTGCGTACGGAGACTACGAGCAGTACTTC,CASSAYGDYEQYF
TRBV20-1,few,.,TRBJ2-7,TGCAGTGCCCAGTCTATACTGAACTTCTACGAGCAGTACTTC,CSAQSILNFYEQYF
TRBV2,.,.,TRBJ1-5,TGTGCCAGCGGGGAGGGAAATAGCAATCAGCCCCAGCATTTT,CASGEGNSNQPQHF
TRBV18,few,TRBD2,TRBJ2-7,TGTGCCAGCTCAGGGACTAGCGGGAGTGGAGGCTACGAGCAGTACTTC,CASSGTSGSGGYEQYF
TRBV6-2/TRBV6-3,.,TRBD1,TRBJ1-2,TGTGCCAGCAGGCTTGGACAGGGCGGGAGCTATGGCTACACCTTC,CASRLGQGGSYGYTF
TRBV4-3,.,.,TRBJ1-2,TGCGCCAGCAGCCGAGAACAGGGCGCGCTCGGCTACACCTTC,CASSREQGALGYTF
TRBV5-1,few,.,TRBJ2-6,TGCGCCAGCAGCTCCCGACAGGGACTCTCTGGGGCCAACGTCCTGACTTTC,CASSSRQGLSGANVLTF
TRBV6-5,.,.,TRBJ2-6,TGTGCCAGCAGTTACTCGACGGGGCTAACTGGGGCCAACGTCCTGACTTTC,CASSYSTGLTGANVLTF
TRBV20-1,few,.,TRBJ1-1,TGCAGTGCTAGGGTGGGGCCGTCGAACACTGAAGCTTTCTTT,CSARVGPSNTEAFF
TRBV2,.,TRBD2,TRBJ2-3,TGTGCCAGCAGGGACCTACTAGCGGGGGGCCGAGATACGCAGTATTTT,CASRDLLAGGRDTQYF
TRBV28,.,.,TRBJ2-2,TGTGCCAGCACCCCTCCAGGCAGATATGCCGGGGAGCTGTTTTTT,CASTPPGRYAGELFF
TRBV7-9,.,.,TRBJ2-5,TGTGCCAGCAGCCCATGGTTTGAAGGAGGAGGTCAAGAGACCCAGTACTTC,CASSPWFEGGGQETQYF
TRBV7-9,few,.,TRBJ2-5,TGTGCCAGCAGCCGGACAGTTTTGGAGACCCAGTACTTC,CASSRTVLETQYF
TRBV29-1,few,TRBD2,TRBJ2-1,TGCAGCGTGCTGGGTCTAGCGGGGGGGTCCTACAATGAGCAGTTCTTC,CSVLGLAGGSYNEQFF
TRBV18,.,.,TRBJ2-7,TGTGCCAGCTCACCGCGAAGGTTATTGGACAGAAGATATTCCTACGAGCAGTACTTC,CASSPRRLLDRRYSYEQYF
TRBV5-1,.,TRBD1,TRBJ2-2,TGCGCCAGCAGCTTGAACAGGGGGGACACCGGGGAGCTGTTTTTT,CASSLNRGDTGELFF
TRBV10-3,many,.,TRBJ2-2,TGTGCCACCACCAGAGGGGGGGAGAACACCGGGGAGCTGTTTTTT,CATTRGGENTGELFF
TRBV20-1,.,.,TRBJ1-3,TGCAGTGCTAGAGGGGCTGGAAACACCATATATTTT,CSARGAGNTIYF
TRBV12-3/TRBV12-4,.,.,TRBJ2-1,TGTGCCAGCAGCCCACAAGGGGGGCTATACAATAAGCAGTTCTTC,CASSPQGGLYNKQFF
TRBV10-3,few,TRBD1,TRBJ2-2,TGTGCCATCAGTGCCGCCACCAGGGGGATTGGGGAGCTGTTTTTT,CAISAATRGIGELFF
TRBV7-2,few,TRBD1,TRBJ2-3,TGTGCCAGCAGCCCGGACAGGGCTTTAACAGATACGCAGTATTTT,CASSPDRALTDTQYF
TRBV5-1,.,TRBD1,TRBJ2-3,TGCGCCAGCAGCTTAACAGGGGTGATAGATACGCAGTATTTT,CASSLTGVIDTQYF
TRBV7-6,.,.,TRBJ2-1,TGTGCCAGCAGCTCCCGGCTACACAGCTCCTACAATGAGCAGTTCTTC,CASSSRLHSSYNEQFF
TRBV12-3/TRBV12-4,.,TRBD2,TRBJ2-2,TGTGCCAGCAGCAGTAGCGGGTCGAACACCGGGGAGCTGTTTTTT,CASSSSGSNTGELFF
TRBV3-1,few,.,TRBJ2-6,TGTGCCAGCAGCCAAGATCCAGGAACAGTACTACCTGGGGCCAACGTCCTGACTTTC,CASSQDPGTVLPGANVLTF
TRBV4-1,.,.,TRBJ2-7,TGCGCCAGCAGCCAAGTTCAAGAAAAATCCTACGAGCAGTACTTC,CASSQVQEKSYEQYF
TRBV7-2,.,TRBD2,TRBJ2-3,TGTGCCAGCAGCACCTACACTAGCGGGTTTAGCACAGATACGCAGTATTTT,CASSTYTSGFSTDTQYF
TRBV9,.,.,TRBJ1-1,TGTGCCAGCAGCGTATCGACAGGCGATACTGAAGCTTTCTTT,CASSVSTGDTEAFF
TRBV28,few,.,TRBJ2-1,TGTGCCAGCAGTTTTCCCGGGGTTTACAATGAGCAGTTCTTC,CASSFPGVYNEQFF
TRBV18,.,TRBD1,TRBJ2-2,TGTGCCAGCTCGCGAGACAGGGCCGGGGAGCTGTTTTTT,CASSRDRAGELFF
TRBV5-5,few,TRBD1,TRBJ2-7,TGTGCCAGCAGCTTGTGGGGACAGATCTACGAGCAGTACTTC,CASSLWGQIYEQYF
TRBV24-1,few,.,TRBJ1-1,TGTGCCACCAGTGAGGGGGGTAGGAACACTGAAGCTTTCTTT,CATSEGGRNTEAFF
TRBV6-6,.,TRBD1,TRBJ2-7,TGTGCCAGCAACCGGGACAGCTACGAGCAGTACTTC,CASNRDSYEQYF